This T cell receptor beta chain was recovered during a study of neoadjuvant anti-PD-1 for oral cavity cancer. The data were produced by immunoSEQ multiplex PCR, yet TCRdb's version contains in-frame clones alone and is incomplete. The sample holds around 15,000 clones, less than 75% seen once. CDR1 ENHRY and CDR2 SYGVKD come from the germline V gene. The CDR3 is made up of 15 amino acids. With 5 bases removed from V and 5 bases from J, the gap between germline ends came to 18 bases. The TCR was taken from a person between 35 and 79 years old with oral cavity squamous cell carcinoma. The specimen was PBMCs, collected before nivolumab (anti-PD-1) treatment. The V gene is TRBV10-3, the J gene TRBJ1-2; weak D call: TRBD1 (6 bases). The chain's CDR3 is CAISRVSGTTYGYTF. The CDR3 DNA reads TGTGCCATCAGTAGGGTTAGTGGGACAACATATGGCTACACCTTC.